This T cell receptor beta chain was captured by sequencing in a study of shared clonotypes between healthy human individuals. Study in general: The study used three CD4 naive, three CD4 memory, two CD8 naive and one CD8 memory plate per donor. Study results and limitations: Roughly 5% of naive CD4 clonotypes were common to several donors. Only blood underwent sampling, and tissue repertoires likely differ.

This clone was recorded a few times. The target antigen is unknown. A deep-level run was used for the assay. Sequencing was performed with immunoSEQ multiplex PCR; in TCRdb, only in-frame clones are kept and a portion is missing. The sample shows around 1.9 million clones, approximately 94% of them seen only once. CDR1 MNHEY and CDR2 SMNVEV come from the germline V gene (reference sequence). The CDR3 is 15 amino acids. V shed 5 bases and J shed 10 bases, with 23 bases lying between them. CD45RO negativity and positive selection for CCR7 defined naive CD8 cells, a population that excluded terminally differentiated effector memory CD45RA+ cells.

The V and J genes are TRBV27 and TRBJ1-1; D possibly corresponds to TRBD1 (5 bases). This receptor was taken from a man aged 18 to 35 in good health. Some clones in this sample may be carry-over from other donors' samples. Sequencing was carried out using naive CD8+ T cells from PBMCs. Written as DNA, the CDR3 is TGTGCCAGCAGTCCCTTCACCGGGGCCTATGGAGGAGCTTTCTTT. This translates into CASSPFTGAYGGAFF.